One sample yielded the 18 T cell receptor beta chains listed below, sequenced in a study of patients and donors after allogeneic stem cell transplantation. TCRdb passed the RT-PCR reads through MiXCR, listing each CDR3 protein once. The table has roughly 960,000 distinct CDR3 sequences, about a sixth seen once. Sequenced input: blood, either unsorted or a sorted T cell fraction (not recorded which). The receptors stem from a human donor who was either an allogeneic HSCT recipient or a stem cell or donor lymphocyte infusion donor (not recorded which). It is not recorded whose cells these are; they may come from a transplant donor.

This clonotype has a handful of counts. V and J are TRBV27 and TRBJ1-1, with 7 positions matching TRBD1. Germline-derived CDR1 and CDR2 are MNHEY and SMNVEV (reference sequence). V shed 5 bases, J shed 10 bases, and the junction held 7 bases outside the gene matches. The CDR3 covers 12 residues. CDR3 bases: TGTGCCAGCAGTGCATCGACAGGGTTAGCTTTCTTT. This translates into CASSASTGLAFF.

This clonotype was counted a few times. The chain combines TRBV27 with TRBJ2-7; D may correspond to TRBD1 or TRBD2 (5 bases each). V lost 1 base and J lost 3, with 13 bases in between. This CDR3 contains 15 residues. Germline-derived CDR1 and CDR2 are MNHEY and SMNVEV (reference sequence). For the CDR3, the DNA is TGTGCCAGCAGTTTATTGTTGCAGGGAGTCTACGAGCAGTACTTC. Protein sequence: CASSLLLQGVYEQYF.

The V and J genes are TRBV12-3 or TRBV12-4 and TRBJ1-3; D remains ambiguous. The length of the CDR3 is 15 residues. V was trimmed by 2 bases and J by 0 bases, leaving 8 bases between them. The CDR3 sequence is CASSLPQLSGNTIYF. The CDR3 bases are TGTGCCAGCAGTTTACCACAACTCTCTGGAAACACCATATATTTT.

The chain has TRBV5-1 and TRBJ1-2; D gene ambiguous. Germline CDR1 and CDR2: SGHRS and YFSETQ. The CDR3 has 12 residues. Trimming removed 1 base from V and 6 bases from J, with 7 bases in between. The CDR3 is CASSLRRDGYTF. The DNA for the CDR3 is TGCGCCAGCAGCTTGAGGCGGGATGGCTACACCTTC.

This chain uses TRBV7-9 with TRBJ1-1; D call uncertain. The CDR3 spans 12 residues. Germline CDR1 SEHNR, CDR2 FQNEAQ (reference sequence). V lost 1 base and J lost 7, with 7 bases in between. The CDR3 coding sequence is TGTGCCAGCAGCTTAGGAGACAATGAAGCTTTCTTT. This codes for CASSLGDNEAFF.

This clonotype was detected ten times or more. The chain is built from TRBV6-1 and TRBJ1-5; D is perhaps TRBD1 (5 bases). This CDR3 has 15 residues. V was trimmed by 6 bases and J by 6 bases, leaving 18 bases between them. Germline CDR1 is MNHNS and CDR2 is SASEGT. The CDR3 DNA reads as TGTGCCAGCAGCCTCAGATCGGGGGGGAGTCAGCCCCAGCATTTT. This gives the protein CASSLRSGGSQPQHF.

This chain connects TRBV29-1 to TRBJ1-1, with D uncertain. The CDR3 runs 15 residues. CDR1 and CDR2 from the germline V gene are SQVTM and ANQGSEA. The germline V and J ends were trimmed by 3 bases and 1 base, with 15 bases remaining between them. The CDR3 DNA follows: TGCAGCGTTGAGAGGTCAGGCTCGAGGAACACTGAAGCTTTCTTT. This encodes CSVERSGSRNTEAFF.

The J gene is TRBJ1-2, the V gene TRBV5-1, with D perhaps matching TRBD1 (6 bases). V was pared by 4 bases and J by 5 bases, with 15 bases between. This CDR3 is built from 14 residues. The V gene's germline CDR1 is SGHRS and CDR2 YFSETQ. As DNA, the CDR3 is TGCGCCAGCAGCGAGAACCGGGACACGTATGGCTACACCTTC. Protein product: CASSENRDTYGYTF.

This clonotype came up a few times. The rearrangement joins TRBV7-2 to TRBJ2-1, with D perhaps being TRBD1 or TRBD2 (5 bases each). V dropped 5 bases and J dropped 0 bases, with 17 bases sitting between them. The CDR3 consists of 17 residues. Germline lookup yields CDR1 SGHTA and CDR2 FQGNSA. The CDR3: CASSIPRDVYSYNEQFF. The DNA for the CDR3 is TGTGCCAGCAGCATTCCCCGGGACGTCTACTCCTACAATGAGCAGTTCTTC. The full variable domain, rest sourced from reference TRBV7-2 and TRBJ2-1, is GAGVSQSPSNKVTEKGKDVELRCDPISGHTALYWYRQSLGQGLEFLIYFQGNSAPDKSGLPSDRFSAERTGGSVSTLTIQRTQQEDSAVYLCASSIPRDVYSYNEQFFGPGTRLTVL.

The chain employs TRBV18 and TRBJ1-2; perhaps TRBD1 as D (6 bases). Looked up from germline, CDR1 is KGHSH and CDR2 is LQKENI. The V end was cut by 2 bases, the J end by 8 bases, with 18 bases between. This CDR3 has 15 amino acids. CDR3 in amino acids: CASSPGPGQGLGYTF. As DNA, the CDR3 is TGTGCCAGCTCACCAGGCCCCGGCCAGGGGTTGGGCTACACCTTC.

The chain has TRBV12-3 or TRBV12-4 and TRBJ2-3; TRBD1 agrees at 7 bases. V gave up 5 bases and J gave up 5 bases; unmatched junction bases: 10. This CDR3 is built from 15 residues. As DNA, the CDR3 is TGTGCCAGCAGTCCCGACAGGGACGAAATAGATACGCAGTATTTT. Translation gives CASSPDRDEIDTQYF.

The chain links TRBV20-1 to TRBJ2-1; 7 bases are shared with TRBD1. V dropped 6 bases and J dropped 5; count of bases not matched to a gene: 7. Germline V lookup: CDR1 DFQATT, CDR2 SNEGSKA (reference sequence). This CDR3 has 13 residues. The DNA of the CDR3 is TGCAGTGCCACTAACGGACAGGACAATGAGCAGTTCTTC. Its protein product is CSATNGQDNEQFF.

The chain combines TRBV7-9 with TRBJ2-3; 12 nucleotides match TRBD2. From germline, CDR1 is SEHNR and CDR2 FQNEAQ (reference sequence). V was pared by 3 bases and J by 4 bases, with 5 bases of the junction left unmatched. CDR3 length: 16 residues. The CDR3 loop reads CASSFRTSGVADTQYF. CDR3 bases: TGTGCCAGCAGCTTCCGGACTAGCGGGGTGGCAGATACGCAGTATTTT. The full variable domain, with the rest looked up from reference TRBV7-9 and TRBJ2-3, is DTGVSQNPRHKITKRGQNVTFRCDPISEHNRLYWYRQTLGQGPEFLTYFQNEAQLEKSRLLSDRFSAERPKGSFSTLEIQRTEQGDSAMYLCASSFRTSGVADTQYFGPGTRLTVL.

In this sample, this clonotype turned up many times. This sequence joins TRBV24-1 and TRBJ2-1; no clear D gene. With 7 bases removed from V and 8 bases from J, the gap between germline ends came to 11 bases. The CDR3 runs to 12 residues. Germline CDR1 reads KGHDR; CDR2 reads SFDVKD. The CDR3, as DNA: TGTGCCACCAGGGGCTCCGGGCATGAGCAGTTCTTC. Protein: CATRGSGHEQFF.

This clonotype was picked up many times. The genes are TRBV12-3 or TRBV12-4 and TRBJ2-7; D is undetermined. This CDR3 spans 11 amino acids. The V gene lost 6 bases and the J gene lost 4 bases, with 7 bases spanning the gap. For the CDR3, the DNA is TGTGCCAGCAGCAACAGATACGAGCAGTACTTC. Amino acid sequence: CASSNRYEQYF.

This clonotype was observed a few times. The genes are TRBV5-6 and TRBJ2-5, with TRBD1 as a possible D gene (6 bases). With 3 bases removed from V and 6 bases from J, the gap between germline ends came to 15 bases. Germline V gives CDR1 SGHDT, CDR2 YYEEEE. The CDR3 is 14 amino acids. In nucleotides, the CDR3 is TGTGCCAGCAGCTCAGGGGAACCGGGGAAGACCCAGTACTTC. Its translation: CASSSGEPGKTQYF.

This clonotype appeared a few times. This chain connects TRBV29-1 to TRBJ1-2; D is unclear. V lost 6 bases to trimming and J lost 2 bases, with 13 bases between them. CDR1 is SQVTM, CDR2 ANQGSEA, per germline. This CDR3 is 13 amino acids long. CDR3: CSVPGEKNYGYTF. The CDR3 coding sequence is TGCAGCGTCCCCGGGGAGAAAAACTATGGCTACACCTTC.

The chain joins TRBV6-1 to TRBJ2-3; TRBD2 matches 9 bases. Germline CDR1 MNHNS, CDR2 SASEGT. J lost 4 bases, V lost 5 bases, and 10 bases had no gene match. The CDR3 length is 16 residues. The CDR3 reads CASSPLSSGRPDTQYF. CDR3 nucleotide sequence: TGTGCCAGCAGTCCCCTGTCAAGCGGGAGGCCAGATACGCAGTATTTT.